Described below is a single TCR beta chain sequence and its context. Its antigen is unknown. The record originates from a study of CD8 T cells in ankylosing spondylitis. The study's findings and limits: Earlier reports found some motif variants in synovial fluid and blood in reactive arthritis. The study looked at matched synovial fluid samples from ankylosing spondylitis patients. Disease-linked clones were reported to be significantly enriched there.

TCRdb passed the 5' RACE reads through MiXCR, listing each CDR3 protein once. The table includes about 150,000 distinct CDR3 sequences, under 55% detected once. CDR1 and CDR2 from the germline V gene are LGHNA and YSLEER. V gave up 2 bases and J gave up 3 bases; unmatched junction bases: 8. This CDR3 has 16 amino acids. This TCR derives from a male donor with ankylosing spondylitis. The chain combines TRBV4-3 with TRBJ2-3; 7 nucleotides line up with TRBD1. The sequenced material came from synovial fluid, either unsorted or a sorted T cell fraction (not recorded which). The CDR3 sequence: CASSQLGQTATDTQYF. For the CDR3, the DNA is TGCGCCAGCAGCCAACTGGGACAGACAGCAACAGATACGCAGTATTTT.